Presented here are 15 T cell receptor beta chains from one specimen sequenced in a study of CD8 T cells in ankylosing spondylitis (dated 2017 in TCRdb). The method was 5' RACE. Data came from an Illumina HiSeq 2500. The raw public reads went through TCRdb reprocessing: fastp at Q25, MiXCR clone calling, in-frame beta chains kept. Entries that share a CDR3 protein sequence are merged under the most common genes and DNA. This sample is represented by some 200,000 distinct CDR3 sequences; 9.5% to 15% of them were singletons. The ten largest clones represent 16% of the sample. The sequenced sample was blood, either unsorted or a sorted T cell fraction (not recorded which). The receptor source for this set is a male donor with ankylosing spondylitis or in good health (not recorded which).

This clonotype has just a few counts. The chain is built from TRBV7-9 and TRBJ2-3; tentatively, D is TRBD1 or TRBD2 (6 bases each). Germline CDR1 SEHNR, CDR2 FQNEAQ (reference sequence). This CDR3 comprises 14 residues. Trimming stripped 5 bases from V and 8 bases from J, with 17 bases between. The CDR3: CASSPGAGTPTQYF. CDR3 sequence (DNA): TGTGCCAGCAGCCCAGGGGCGGGGACTCCTACGCAGTATTTT.

This clonotype was detected a few times. The V gene is TRBV20-1, the J gene TRBJ1-2; no firm D call. The CDR3 is made up of 14 amino acids. Trimming left V 0 bases short and J 7 bases short, with 15 bases between. From germline, CDR1 is DFQATT and CDR2 SNEGSKA (reference sequence). CDR3 DNA: TGCAGTGCTAGAGATCCGGGAAGATACGCTGGCTACACCTTC. Its protein product is CSARDPGRYAGYTF.

The chain has TRBV2 and TRBJ1-5; D unresolved. The length of the CDR3 is 14 residues. V lost 4 bases and J 5 bases, leaving 12 bases between the germline ends. Germline V gene sequence: CDR1 SNHLY, CDR2 FYNNEI. The CDR3 reads CASSVESPYQPQHF. For the CDR3, the DNA is TGTGCCAGCAGTGTGGAATCCCCCTATCAGCCCCAGCATTTT.

The sample holds a few counts of this clonotype. This chain connects TRBV29-1 to TRBJ1-2; D call uncertain. The CDR3 is 11 residues long. V was clipped by 6 bases and J by 2 bases, with 7 bases between them. CDR1 and CDR2 (germline): SQVTM, ANQGSEA. The CDR3 sequence: CSVLGNYGYTF. The CDR3 bases are TGCAGCGTCCTGGGAAACTATGGCTACACCTTC.

This clonotype was observed a few times. The gene calls are TRBV20-1 and TRBJ2-3; TRBD2 agrees at 8 bases. The length of the CDR3 is 17 residues. CDR1 DFQATT and CDR2 SNEGSKA come from the germline V gene (reference sequence). J lost 2 bases, V lost 0 bases, and 10 bases had no gene match. This chain's CDR3 is CSARDRNGRAPTDTQYF. Written as DNA, the CDR3 is TGCAGTGCTAGAGATCGGAACGGGAGGGCCCCCACAGATACGCAGTATTTT.

The table lists this clonotype with many counts. This chain uses TRBV4-1 with TRBJ2-7, with 8 bases fitting TRBD2. The trim removed 0 bases at V and 3 bases at J, leaving 4 bases unmatched. Per germline, CDR1 MGHRA and CDR2 YSYEKL. The CDR3 is 15 amino acids. The CDR3, as DNA: TGCGCCAGCAGCCAAGAAGGCGGGGGGATCTACGAGCAGTACTTC. This sequence encodes CASSQEGGGIYEQYF.

This clonotype came up a few times. The rearrangement links TRBV29-1 to TRBJ2-3; TRBD1 aligns across 9 bases. The ends lost 3 bases at V and 6 bases at J; junction bases unmatched: 10. Germline V gene data show CDR1 as SQVTM and CDR2 as ANQGSEA. This CDR3 region has 15 residues. CDR3 sequence reads: CSVDRDREVADTQYF. Here the CDR3 DNA reads TGCAGCGTTGACCGGGACAGGGAAGTAGCGGATACGCAGTATTTT.

This clonotype was counted many times. The V and J genes are TRBV5-1 and TRBJ2-5, with D possibly TRBD2 on 6 matching bases. The CDR3 is 15 amino acids. Trimming stripped 3 bases from V and 1 base from J, with 13 bases between. Germline CDR1 reads SGHRS; CDR2 reads YFSETQ. DNA for the CDR3: TGCGCCAGCAGCTACCTGGGGGGAGGCCAAGAGACCCAGTACTTC. Amino acids: CASSYLGGGQETQYF.

A few counts support this clonotype. DNA of the CDR3: TGTGCCAGCAGCCCAGAAACTAGCTCCACCGGGGAGCTGTTTTTT. This encodes CASSPETSSTGELFF. The chain has TRBV12-3 or TRBV12-4 and TRBJ2-2; a possible D gene is TRBD2 (6 bases). CDR3 length: 15 residues. V was pared by 6 bases and J by 4 bases, with 15 bases between.

In its sample, this clonotype was seen many times. The V and J genes are TRBV5-1 and TRBJ1-1; TRBD1 aligns across 7 bases. The CDR3 totals 15 residues. The V gene end was trimmed by 4 bases and the J gene end by 1 base; junction bases not matched to a gene: 7. CDR1 is SGHRS, CDR2 YFSETQ, per germline. The CDR3 coding sequence is TGCGCCAGCAGCGGACGGGACAGAGAGAACACTGAAGCTTTCTTT. As protein: CASSGRDRENTEAFF.

In this sample, this clonotype turned up a few times. The chain has TRBV15 and TRBJ1-1; D is unclear. The CDR3 length is 15 residues. Germline V gene data show CDR1 as LNHNV and CDR2 as YYDKDF (reference sequence). V lost 5 bases and J 2 bases, leaving 15 bases between the germline ends. The CDR3 nucleotides read TGTGCCACCAGCCGATGGAGAAATCTCAACACTGAAGCTTTCTTT. Its translation: CATSRWRNLNTEAFF.

This clonotype was seen ten or more times. The chain is built from TRBV5-1 and TRBJ2-7; TRBD1 matches at 7 bases. There are 14 residues in the CDR3. Trimming took 0 bases from V and 2 from J; bases not matched to a gene: 2. Germline CDR1 reads SGHRS; CDR2 reads YFSETQ. This CDR3 is CASSLAGTAYEQYF. CDR3 in DNA: TGCGCCAGCAGCTTGGCCGGGACAGCCTACGAGCAGTACTTC.

The chain has TRBV20-1 and TRBJ2-5; D is perhaps TRBD1 (6 bases). The CDR3 runs 13 residues. V dropped 6 bases and J dropped 1 base, with 12 bases sitting between them. Germline values: CDR1 DFQATT, CDR2 SNEGSKA (reference sequence). Here the CDR3 DNA reads TGCAGTGCAACCGAGGGGGTCCAAGAGACCCAGTACTTC. It yields the protein CSATEGVQETQYF.

This clonotype was detected only once. The gene calls are TRBV9 and TRBJ1-1; D unresolved. Trimming removed 3 bases at V and 5 bases at J, with 11 bases between. Germline V gives CDR1 SGDLS, CDR2 YYNGEE. The CDR3 consists of 13 residues. The CDR3 loop reads CASSGLAGTEAFF. Written as DNA, the CDR3 is TGTGCCAGCAGCGGTCTTGCAGGTACTGAAGCTTTCTTT.

V usage is TRBV19 and J usage is TRBJ1-2; tentative D call: TRBD1 (5 bases). Germline assignment: CDR1 LNHDA and CDR2 SQIVND (reference sequence). There are 11 residues in the CDR3. Trimming pared 8 bases from V and 4 bases from J, leaving 8 bases between. Here the CDR3 DNA reads TGTGCCAGTGACAGCACCTATGGCTACACCTTC. Protein: CASDSTYGYTF. The whole variable domain, remainder taken from reference TRBV19 and TRBJ1-2, is DGGITQSPKYLFRKEGQNVTLSCEQNLNHDAMYWYRQDPGQGLRLIYYSQIVNDFQKGDIAEGYSVSREKKESFPLTVTSAQKNPTAFYLCASDSTYGYTFGSGTRLTVV.